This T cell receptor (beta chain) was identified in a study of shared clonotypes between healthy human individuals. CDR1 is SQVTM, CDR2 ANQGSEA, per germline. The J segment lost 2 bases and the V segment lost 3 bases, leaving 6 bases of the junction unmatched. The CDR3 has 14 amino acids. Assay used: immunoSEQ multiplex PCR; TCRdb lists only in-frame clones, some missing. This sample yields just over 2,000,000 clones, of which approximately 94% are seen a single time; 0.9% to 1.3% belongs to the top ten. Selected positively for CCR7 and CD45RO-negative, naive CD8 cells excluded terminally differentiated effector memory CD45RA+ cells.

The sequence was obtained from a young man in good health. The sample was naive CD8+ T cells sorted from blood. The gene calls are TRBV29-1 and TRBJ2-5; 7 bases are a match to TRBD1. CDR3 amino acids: CSVDPRDRQETQYF. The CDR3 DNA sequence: TGCAGCGTTGATCCCCGGGACAGACAAGAGACCCAGTACTTC.